The entry below describes one TCR beta chain. Its antigen is currently unknown. The sample is drawn from a study of T-cell reconstitution after alpha-beta-depleted transplantation in children. Findings and limits, study-wide: Expanded graft clones numbering several hundred reportedly gave rise to alpha-beta T cells about two months after transplant. Among T cells one year after transplant, newly produced cells accounted for most counts and diversity.

This CDR3 is built from 15 residues. CDR1 and CDR2 (germline): SGHKS, YYEKEE (reference sequence). The V gene lost 4 bases and the J gene lost 2 bases, with 16 bases spanning the gap. Preparation of the TCRbeta library involved a method that used unique molecular identifiers. MiXCR, applied by TCRdb to the PCR reads, yields one record per CDR3 protein. The table lists 600,000 to 800,000 distinct CDR3 sequences, about 12% of them singletons, with approximately 0.8% in the top ten. This clonotype was obtained from a girl aged 2 to 9 with congenital amegakaryocytic thrombocytopenia, due to receive a stem cell transplant. The chain uses TRBV5-5 and TRBJ2-7, with D unclear. Sequenced material: PBMCs, taken before TCRalphabeta/CD19-depleted stem cell transplant. The DNA of the CDR3 is TGTGCCAGCAGCCTCCCGTCAGGATCCGCCTACGAGCAGTACTTC. The encoded protein is CASSLPSGSAYEQYF. Looking up the rest from reference TRBV5-5 and TRBJ2-7 gives the full variable domain: DAGVTQSPTHLIKTRGQQVTLRCSPISGHKSVSWYQQVLGQGPQFIFQYYEKEERGRGNFPDRFSARQFPNYSSELNVNALLLGDSALYLCASSLPSGSAYEQYFGPGTRLTVT.